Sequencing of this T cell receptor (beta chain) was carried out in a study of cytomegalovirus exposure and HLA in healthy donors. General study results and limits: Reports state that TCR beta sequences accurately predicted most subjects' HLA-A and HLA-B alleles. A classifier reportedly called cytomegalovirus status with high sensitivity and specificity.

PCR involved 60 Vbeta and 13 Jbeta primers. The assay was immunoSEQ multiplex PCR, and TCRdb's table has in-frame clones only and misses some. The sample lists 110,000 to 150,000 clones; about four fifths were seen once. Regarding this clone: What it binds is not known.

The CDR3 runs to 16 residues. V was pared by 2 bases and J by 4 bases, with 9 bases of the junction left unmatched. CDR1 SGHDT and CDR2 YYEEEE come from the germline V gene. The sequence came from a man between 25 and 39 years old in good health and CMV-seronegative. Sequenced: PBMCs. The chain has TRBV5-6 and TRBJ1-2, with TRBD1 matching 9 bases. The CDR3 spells CASSFGGDRDPYGYTF. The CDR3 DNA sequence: TGTGCCAGCAGCTTTGGTGGGGACAGGGACCCCTATGGCTACACCTTC. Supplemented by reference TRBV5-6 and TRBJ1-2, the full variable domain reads DAGVTQSPTHLIKTRGQQVTLRCSPKSGHDTVSWYQQALGQGPQFIFQYYEEEERQRGNFPDRFSGHQFPNYSSELNVNALLLGDSALYLCASSFGGDRDPYGYTFGSGTRLTVV.